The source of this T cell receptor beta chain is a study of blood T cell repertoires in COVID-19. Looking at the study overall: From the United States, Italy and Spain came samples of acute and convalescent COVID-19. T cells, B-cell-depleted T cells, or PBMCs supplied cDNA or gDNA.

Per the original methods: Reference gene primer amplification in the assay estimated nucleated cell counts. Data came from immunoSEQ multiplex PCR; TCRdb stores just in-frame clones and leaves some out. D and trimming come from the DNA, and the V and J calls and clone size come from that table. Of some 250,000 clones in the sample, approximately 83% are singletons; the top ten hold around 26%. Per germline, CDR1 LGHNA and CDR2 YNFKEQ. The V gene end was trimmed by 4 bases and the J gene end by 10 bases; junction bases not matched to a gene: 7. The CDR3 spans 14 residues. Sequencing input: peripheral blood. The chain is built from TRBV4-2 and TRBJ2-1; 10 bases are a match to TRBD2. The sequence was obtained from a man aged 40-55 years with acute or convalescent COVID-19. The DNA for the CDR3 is TGTGCCAGCAGCCTTCTAGCGGGGGCCGGGGAGCAGTTCTTC. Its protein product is CASSLLAGAGEQFF.